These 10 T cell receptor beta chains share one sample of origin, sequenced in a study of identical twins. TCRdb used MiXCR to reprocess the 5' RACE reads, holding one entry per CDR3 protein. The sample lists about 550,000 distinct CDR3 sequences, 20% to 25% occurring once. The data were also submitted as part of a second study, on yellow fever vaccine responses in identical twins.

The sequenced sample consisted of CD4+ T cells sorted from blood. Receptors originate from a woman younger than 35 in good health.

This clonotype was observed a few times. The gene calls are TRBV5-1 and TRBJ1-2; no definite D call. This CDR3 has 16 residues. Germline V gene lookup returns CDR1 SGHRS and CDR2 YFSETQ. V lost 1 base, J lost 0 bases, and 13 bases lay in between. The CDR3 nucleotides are TGCGCCAGCAGCTTGCGTCGTTCCCACCCTAACTATGGCTACACCTTC. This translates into CASSLRRSHPNYGYTF.

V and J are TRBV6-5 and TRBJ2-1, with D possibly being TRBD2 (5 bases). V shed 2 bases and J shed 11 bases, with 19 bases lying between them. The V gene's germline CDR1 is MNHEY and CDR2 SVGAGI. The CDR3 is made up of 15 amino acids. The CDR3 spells CASSYPGGHHLKQFF. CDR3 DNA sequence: TGTGCCAGCAGTTACCCAGGCGGGCACCACCTGAAGCAGTTCTTC.

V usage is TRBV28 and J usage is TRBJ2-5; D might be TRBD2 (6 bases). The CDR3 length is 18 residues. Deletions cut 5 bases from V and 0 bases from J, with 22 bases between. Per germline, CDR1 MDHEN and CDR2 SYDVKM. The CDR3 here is CASSPAHRGRIYQETQYF. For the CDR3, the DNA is TGTGCCAGCAGTCCTGCCCACCGGGGGAGGATTTACCAAGAGACCCAGTACTTC.

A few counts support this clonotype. CDR3 residues: CASSKANSNQPQHF. The DNA of the CDR3 is TGTGCCAGCAGCAAGGCTAATAGCAATCAGCCCCAGCATTTT. The rearrangement uses TRBV5-6 and TRBJ1-5; D unresolved. Germline CDR1 and CDR2: SGHDT and YYEEEE. Trimming took 4 bases from V and 0 from J, leaving 8 bases between them. The CDR3 length is 14 residues.

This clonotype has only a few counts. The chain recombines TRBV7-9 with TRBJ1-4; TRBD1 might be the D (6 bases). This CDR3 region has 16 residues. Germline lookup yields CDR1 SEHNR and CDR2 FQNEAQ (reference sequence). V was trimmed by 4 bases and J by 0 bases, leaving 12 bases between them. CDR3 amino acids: CASSSTRQATNEKLFF. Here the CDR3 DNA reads TGTGCCAGCAGCTCGACTCGACAGGCAACTAATGAAAAACTGTTTTTT.

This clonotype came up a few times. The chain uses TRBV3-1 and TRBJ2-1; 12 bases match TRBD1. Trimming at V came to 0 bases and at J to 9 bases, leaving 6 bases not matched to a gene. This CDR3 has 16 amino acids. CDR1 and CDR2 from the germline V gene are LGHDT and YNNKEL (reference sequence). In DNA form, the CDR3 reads TGTGCCAGCAGCCAAGAGGGACAGGGGGCGCGAGGTGAGCAGTTCTTC. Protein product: CASSQEGQGARGEQFF.

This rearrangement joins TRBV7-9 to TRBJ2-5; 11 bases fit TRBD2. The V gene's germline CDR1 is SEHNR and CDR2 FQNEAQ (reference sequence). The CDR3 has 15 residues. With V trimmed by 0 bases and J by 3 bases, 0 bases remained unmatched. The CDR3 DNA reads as TGTGCCAGCAGCTTAGCTAGCGGGGGGGAAGAGACCCAGTACTTC. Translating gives CASSLASGGEETQYF.

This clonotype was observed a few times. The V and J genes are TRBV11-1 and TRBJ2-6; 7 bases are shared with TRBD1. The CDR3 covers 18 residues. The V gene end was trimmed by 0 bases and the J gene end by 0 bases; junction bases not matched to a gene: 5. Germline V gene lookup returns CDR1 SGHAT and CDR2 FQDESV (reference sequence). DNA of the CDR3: TGTGCCAGCAGCTTAGCGACAGGGACCCTCTCTGGGGCCAACGTCCTGACTTTC. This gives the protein CASSLATGTLSGANVLTF.

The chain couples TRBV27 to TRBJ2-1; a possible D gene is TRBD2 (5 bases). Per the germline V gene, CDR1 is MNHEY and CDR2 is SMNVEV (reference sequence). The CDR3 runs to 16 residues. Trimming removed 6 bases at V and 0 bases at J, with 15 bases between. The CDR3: CASRPSGLSSYNEQFF. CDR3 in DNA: TGTGCCAGCAGACCAAGCGGACTCTCCTCCTACAATGAGCAGTTCTTC.

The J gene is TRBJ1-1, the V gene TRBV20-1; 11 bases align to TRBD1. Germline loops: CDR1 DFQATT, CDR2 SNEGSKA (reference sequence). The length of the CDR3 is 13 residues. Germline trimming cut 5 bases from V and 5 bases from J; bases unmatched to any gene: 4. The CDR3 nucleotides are TGCAGTGCTGGGGGACAGGGGGAGACTGAAGCTTTCTTT. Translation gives CSAGGQGETEAFF.